Listed here are 30 T cell receptor beta chains from one sample, sequenced in a study of blood T cell repertoires in COVID-19. Here immunoSEQ multiplex PCR was the method, and the copy in TCRdb shows in-frame clones only, minus some. The data contain approximately 230,000 clones, approximately 90% of them singletons. Sequencing input: peripheral blood. The receptor source for this set is a woman aged 25 to 39 with COVID-19, enrolled during active disease.

This rearrangement joins TRBV10-3 to TRBJ2-1; a weak D match, TRBD2 (6 bases). V was pared by 4 bases and J by 5 bases, with 15 bases between. Germline V CDR1 and CDR2: ENHRY, SYGVKD. This CDR3 comprises 15 residues. The CDR3, as DNA: TGTGCCATCAGTGTGGGCGGGGAAGCCGACAATGAGCAGTTCTTC. Its translation: CAISVGGEADNEQFF.

The V and J genes are TRBV6-5 and TRBJ2-5; 8 bases line up with TRBD2. The germline gives CDR1 MNHEY, CDR2 SVGAGI. The CDR3 is 16 residues long. Trimming removed 3 bases from V and 1 base from J; junction bases left unmatched: 7. The CDR3 region is CASSYLRGVVQETQYF. The CDR3 region has the DNA TGTGCCAGCAGTTATTTGCGGGGGGTAGTCCAAGAGACCCAGTACTTC.

The chain recombines TRBV18 with TRBJ2-2; 8 nucleotides agree with TRBD1. V was pared by 8 bases and J by 1 base, with 3 bases of the junction left unmatched. The CDR3 consists of 14 residues. Germline V lookup: CDR1 KGHSH, CDR2 LQKENI. The CDR3 bases are TGTGCCAGCCCCGGGACAGGGAACACCGGGGAGCTGTTTTTT. This encodes CASPGTGNTGELFF. Using reference TRBV18 and TRBJ2-2 for the parts outside the CDR3, the full variable domain is NAGVMQNPRHLVRRRGQEARLRCSPMKGHSHVYWYRQLPEEGLKFMVYLQKENIIDESGMPKERFSAEFPKEGPSILRIQQVVRGDSAAYFCASPGTGNTGELFFGEGSRLTVL.

This sequence joins TRBV27 and TRBJ1-2, with TRBD1 as a possible D gene (5 bases). Deletions cut 1 base from V and 2 bases from J, with 5 bases between. Germline V CDR1 and CDR2: MNHEY, SMNVEV (reference sequence). This CDR3 has 13 residues. This chain's CDR3 is CASSLYRNYGYTF. DNA of the CDR3: TGTGCCAGCAGTTTATACAGGAACTATGGCTACACCTTC.

This chain connects TRBV27 to TRBJ1-6; 7 bases map to TRBD1. The CDR3 sequence is 14 residues long. Looked up from germline, CDR1 is MNHEY and CDR2 is SMNVEV (reference sequence). Trimming cost V 3 bases and J 7 bases; bases outside gene matches: 3. The CDR3 nucleotides read TGTGCCAGCAGTTTGAGGGGGCCGAATTCACCCCTCCACTTT. Translation gives CASSLRGPNSPLHF.

V gene TRBV9 combines with J gene TRBJ2-3; 12 nucleotides agree with TRBD2. The CDR3 covers 16 residues. V lost 4 bases and J lost 6; bases outside the gene matches: 9. The germline V gene encodes CDR1 SGDLS and CDR2 YYNGEE. CDR3 nucleotides: TGTGCCAGCAGCCCCCGGACTAGCGGGAATGGGGATACGCAGTATTTT. It translates to CASSPRTSGNGDTQYF.

The chain has TRBV29-1 and TRBJ2-2; D may be TRBD1 (5 bases). This CDR3 spans 14 amino acids. V was trimmed by 0 bases and J by 1 base, leaving 6 bases between them. CDR1 and CDR2 from the germline V gene are SQVTM and ANQGSEA. The CDR3 DNA sequence: TGCAGCGTTGAAGAAGGACAGAACACCGGGGAGCTGTTTTTT. Its translation is CSVEEGQNTGELFF.

The chain joins TRBV7-9 to TRBJ1-1, with TRBD1 matching 8 bases. The CDR3 has 15 amino acids. CDR1 and CDR2 (germline): SEHNR, FQNEAQ (reference sequence). Trimming removed 4 bases from V and 11 bases from J; junction bases left unmatched: 15. The CDR3, as DNA: TGTGCCAGCAGCTCAGACAGGGGTACCACGTTGAACGCTTTCTTT. Translating gives CASSSDRGTTLNAFF.

This sequence joins TRBV12-5 and TRBJ1-1; 9 bases match TRBD1. The ends lost 3 bases at V and 5 bases at J; junction bases unmatched: 1. From germline, CDR1 is LGHNT and CDR2 FRNRAP. CDR3 length: 13 residues. In nucleotides, the CDR3 is TGTGCTAGTGGTTTCGGACAGGGGACTGAAGCTTTCTTT. It translates to CASGFGQGTEAFF.

This clone was counted only a few times. The chain couples TRBV10-3 to TRBJ2-7, with TRBD1 matching 9 bases. Germline V gene data show CDR1 as ENHRY and CDR2 as SYGVKD. The CDR3 sequence is 14 residues long. V gave up 6 bases and J gave up 6 bases; unmatched junction bases: 9. The CDR3 region is CAISLRDRESEQYF. CDR3 DNA: TGTGCCATCAGCCTCCGGGACAGGGAGAGCGAGCAGTACTTC.

This chain joins TRBV12-2 and TRBJ1-4; the D segment call TRBD1 is taken from the table without a DNA check. TRBV12-2 is shown as a pseudogene. The CDR3 spans 16 residues. As DNA, the CDR3 is TGTGCAAGTCGCTTAGCGCCGGAGGGGGCGGGTGAAAAACTGTTTTTT. Protein: CASRLAPEGAGEKLFF.

The chain employs TRBV5-4 and TRBJ1-2; possible D gene TRBD1, 5 bases. The CDR3 loop spans 14 amino acids. CDR1 and CDR2 from the germline V gene are SGHNT and YYREEE (reference sequence). V was shortened by 2 bases and J by 4 bases, with 12 bases between the two germline ends. The chain's CDR3 is CASSFMGPLYGYTF. The CDR3 region has the DNA TGTGCCAGCAGCTTTATGGGGCCCCTCTATGGCTACACCTTC.

The chain recombines TRBV11-2 with TRBJ1-5, with 7 bases that match TRBD1. The junction had 7 bases not matched to a gene; V was cut back by 5 bases and J by 0 bases. Germline V gene data show CDR1 as SGHAT and CDR2 as FQNNGV. There are 16 residues in the CDR3. In DNA, the CDR3 is TGTGCCAGCAGCCCCGACAGGGCTAATAGCAATCAGCCCCAGCATTTT. This gives the protein CASSPDRANSNQPQHF.

The table lists this clone with a few counts. The J gene is TRBJ2-1, the V gene TRBV4-3; a weak D match, TRBD2 (5 bases). CDR3 size: 18 residues. Per the germline V gene, CDR1 is LGHNA and CDR2 is YSLEER. V was trimmed by 6 bases and J by 1 base, leaving 22 bases between them. In DNA form, the CDR3 reads TGCGCCAGCAGGCAACCCTGGTGGGAGATTGAGTCCTACAATGAGCAGTTCTTC. Amino acids: CASRQPWWEIESYNEQFF.

This rearrangement joins TRBV29-1 to TRBJ2-1, with D maybe TRBD1 (6 bases). The CDR3 contains 14 residues. CDR1 is SQVTM and CDR2 is ANQGSEA in the germline V gene. The V gene lost 2 bases and the J gene lost 9 bases, with 17 bases spanning the gap. The CDR3 loop reads CSVEPGTRNREQFF. CDR3 in DNA: TGCAGCGTTGAACCCGGGACACGGAACCGTGAGCAGTTCTTC.

The V and J genes are TRBV15 and TRBJ2-5; weak D call: TRBD2 (7 bases). The CDR3 consists of 16 residues. Trimming pared 4 bases from V and 7 bases from J, leaving 22 bases between. Germline V gene data show CDR1 as LNHNV and CDR2 as YYDKDF (reference sequence). This CDR3 is CATSKLGAGVAGTQYF. As DNA, the CDR3 is TGTGCCACCAGCAAGCTGGGGGCGGGAGTGGCAGGGACCCAGTACTTC.

The rearrangement uses TRBV6-6 and TRBJ1-2; 9 bases line up with TRBD1. Germline lookup yields CDR1 MNHNY and CDR2 SVGAGI (reference sequence). J was trimmed by 5 bases and V by 5 bases; bases with no gene match: 21. The CDR3 consists of 19 residues. In DNA, the CDR3 is TGTGCCAGCAGTCCGGACACGGTGTGGGGACAGGGTGAGGGATATGGCTACACCTTC. It translates to CASSPDTVWGQGEGYGYTF.

The CDR3, as DNA: TGTGCCAGCACAGTCAGGCCCACCTACGAGCAGTACTTC. Translation gives CASTVRPTYEQYF. The chain uses TRBV2 and TRBJ2-7; D gene unclear. The length of the CDR3 is 13 residues. With 7 bases removed from V and 2 bases from J, the gap between germline ends came to 12 bases. From germline, CDR1 is SNHLY and CDR2 FYNNEI.

J is TRBJ1-5 and V is TRBV6-1; possibly TRBD1 for D (5 bases). The CDR3 loop spans 18 amino acids. The V gene's germline CDR1 is MNHNS and CDR2 SASEGT. Trimming cost V 2 bases and J 0 bases, with 17 bases left between them. DNA of the CDR3: TGTGCCAGCAGTGAACCCGCCCGGGTGGGACTTAGCAATCAGCCCCAGCATTTT. It translates to CASSEPARVGLSNQPQHF.

Here the CDR3 DNA reads TGTGCCAGCAGCGTAGTGACAGAATTCTCCTACGAGCAGTACTTC. It yields the protein CASSVVTEFSYEQYF. J is TRBJ2-7 and V is TRBV9, with D possibly matching TRBD1 (5 bases). The CDR3 consists of 15 residues. V lost 0 bases to trimming and J lost 0 bases, with 10 bases between them. Germline values: CDR1 SGDLS, CDR2 YYNGEE.

J is TRBJ1-4 and V is TRBV5-4; 10 nucleotides align to TRBD1. V dropped 5 bases and J dropped 4; count of bases not matched to a gene: 11. This CDR3 has 17 residues. Germline CDR1 reads SGHNT; CDR2 reads YYREEE (reference sequence). CDR3: CASRPGQGSSGNEKLFF. The DNA of the CDR3 is TGTGCCAGCAGACCGGGACAGGGGAGTTCTGGTAATGAAAAACTGTTTTTT.

The rearrangement uses TRBV6-2 or TRBV6-3 and TRBJ1-1; the D gene is possibly TRBD1 (6 bases). CDR1 is MNHEY, CDR2 SVGEGT, per germline. The V gene lost 2 bases and the J gene lost 4 bases, with 8 bases spanning the gap. This CDR3 spans 13 amino acids. The chain's CDR3 is CASSYQGLTEAFF. CDR3 bases: TGTGCCAGCAGTTACCAGGGGCTCACTGAAGCTTTCTTT.

CDR3 DNA sequence: TGTGCCAGCAGCTTAGAGACAGGGTATTACTCTGGGGCCAACGTCCTGACTTTC. Encoded protein: CASSLETGYYSGANVLTF. The chain carries TRBV7-2 and TRBJ2-6; 7 nucleotides line up with TRBD1. The CDR3 loop spans 18 amino acids. J gave up 0 bases and V 1 base, and 6 bases lay outside the gene matches. The V gene's germline CDR1 is SGHTA and CDR2 FQGNSA.

This clone was counted once. The rearrangement uses TRBV5-6 and TRBJ1-3; D not certain. The CDR3 runs to 18 residues. Germline CDR1 is SGHDT and CDR2 is YYEEEE. Trimming cost V 0 bases and J 0 bases, with 16 bases left between them. CDR3 sequence reads: CASSLVMARSSSGNTIYF. The CDR3 DNA reads TGTGCCAGCAGCTTGGTTATGGCCCGATCAAGCTCTGGAAACACCATATATTTT.

This clone was observed a single time. The genes are TRBV5-4 and TRBJ2-1; no reliable D call. The V gene lost 0 bases and the J gene lost 4 bases, with 5 bases spanning the gap. This CDR3 region has 13 residues. Germline CDR1 is SGHNT and CDR2 is YYREEE (reference sequence). The CDR3 nucleotides are TGTGCCAGCAGCTTGGCTATTTACAATGAGCAGTTCTTC. This gives the protein CASSLAIYNEQFF.

The J gene is TRBJ2-2, the V gene TRBV5-4; tentatively, D is TRBD2 (5 bases). In germline, CDR1 is SGHNT, CDR2 YYREEE (reference sequence). The CDR3 covers 13 residues. Trimming took 9 bases from V and 1 from J, leaving 10 bases between them. CDR3 residues: CAMSGRNTGELFF. The CDR3 DNA reads TGTGCCATGAGCGGCAGGAACACCGGGGAGCTGTTTTTT.

The chain carries TRBV12-3 or TRBV12-4 and TRBJ1-2; 8 nucleotides line up with TRBD1. J lost 8 bases, V lost 5 bases, and 7 bases had no gene match. The CDR3 is 13 residues long. The CDR3 bases are TGTGCCAGCAGTACCCAGGGGGCGGGAGGCTACACCTTC. Protein product: CASSTQGAGGYTF.

The chain uses TRBV30 and TRBJ1-4; TRBD1 is a possible D gene (6 bases). Germline CDR1 is GTSNPN and CDR2 is SVGIG (reference sequence). Trimming took 0 bases from V and 3 from J, leaving 8 bases between them. The CDR3 spans 14 residues. The CDR3, as DNA: TGTGCCTGGAGTGTACAGGGAGCTAATGAAAAACTGTTTTTT. Protein product: CAWSVQGANEKLFF. Together with reference TRBV30 and TRBJ1-4, the CDR3 gives the full variable domain: SQTIHQWPATLVQPVGSPLSLECTVEGTSNPNLYWYRQAAGRGLQLLFYSVGIGQISSEVPQNLSASRPQDRQFILSSKKLLLSDSGFYLCAWSVQGANEKLFFGSGTQLSVL.

V and J are TRBV27 and TRBJ2-5; no definite D call. CDR3 size: 13 residues. Per germline, CDR1 MNHEY and CDR2 SMNVEV (reference sequence). V shed 5 bases and J shed 0 bases, with 7 bases lying between them. In DNA form, the CDR3 reads TGTGCCAGCAGTGACGACTACCAAGAGACCCAGTACTTC. Translated: CASSDDYQETQYF.

The chain recombines TRBV6-5 with TRBJ2-2; tentatively, D is TRBD1 (6 bases). Germline V gene sequence: CDR1 MNHEY, CDR2 SVGAGI. The CDR3 consists of 14 residues. Trimming shortened V by 6 bases and J by 8 bases, and 16 bases separated the two germline ends. The CDR3 DNA reads TGTGCCAGCAGAAAACAGGGAAGTCGGGGGGAGCTGTTTTTT. Translation gives CASRKQGSRGELFF.